The rows below give T cell receptor beta chains drawn from one sample of a study of blood T cells in healthy people across ages. TCRdb called the 5' RACE reads again in MiXCR, with one record for every CDR3 protein. The sample records about 640,000 distinct CDR3 sequences, 45% to 65% being singletons. Input material: blood. The receptor source for this set is a man aged 60 to 75 in good health. Each CDR3 is given without its conserved first and last residue.

>TRBV28|TRBJ1-1|12
ASSLTLPNTEAF
>TRBV10-3|TRBJ1-3|12
AINSAISGNTIY
>TRBV6-1|TRBJ2-6|13
ASSEPLTGANVLT
>TRBV3-1|TRBJ1-5|12
ASSPLQGNQPQH
>TRBV4-2|TRBJ2-1|11
ASSQDRGGEQF
>TRBV5-6|TRBJ2-3|16
ASRAGGLTPLSTDTQY
>TRBV10-3|TRBJ2-3|12
AIQGSGGGDTQY
>TRBV20-1|TRBJ1-5|13
SARDLGYSNQPQH
>TRBV5-1|TRBJ1-3|12
ASSLESSGNTIY
>TRBV10-1|TRBJ1-2|12
ASSPGLGAFGYT
>TRBV10-2|TRBJ1-1|11
ASSEQGQTEAF
>TRBV27|TRBJ2-7|13
ASSLVGQSAYEQY
>TRBV10-3|TRBJ2-5|11
AISRTWEETQY
>TRBV29-1|TRBJ1-1|9
SVPQGPKAF
>TRBV6-5|-|13
ASSYSPGTQETQY
>TRBV12-3/TRBV12-4|TRBJ2-1|11
ASSSPLSGEQF
>TRBV10-3|TRBJ1-2|12
AAGQGPVDYGYT
>TRBV20-1|TRBJ1-5|11
SARDRVGQPQH
>TRBV28|TRBJ1-2|10
ASRTGSYGYT
>TRBV6-5|TRBJ2-7|13
ASRGGTSGRYEQY
>TRBV14|TRBJ2-1|12
ASSEGGHYNEQF
>TRBV20-1|TRBJ1-6|10
SARPPGWALH
>TRBV10-2|TRBJ1-4|12
ASSHAGANEKLF